This T cell receptor beta chain was identified in a study of T cell changes during pregnancy in multiple sclerosis. Clones were sequenced by immunoSEQ multiplex PCR, and TCRdb holds only the in-frame ones, with some missing. The sample holds around 92,000 clones, about 94% seen once. The sequence derives from a female donor with multiple sclerosis, enrolled in a pregnancy study. Material: peripheral blood, obtained after pregnancy.

The CDR3 reads CSVEGEIAGETQYF. As DNA, the CDR3 is TGCAGCGTTGAAGGTGAAATAGCGGGGGAGACCCAGTACTTC. The gene calls are TRBV29-1 and TRBJ2-5, with 8 nucleotides matching TRBD2. The germline CDR1 and CDR2 sequences are SQVTM and ANQGSEA. This CDR3 spans 14 amino acids. V was clipped by 1 base and J by 5 bases; unmatched bases: 6.